This T cell receptor (beta chain) was found in a study of blood T cell repertoires in COVID-19. Overall study: In each case, the material was cDNA or gDNA derived from T cells, B-cell-depleted T cells, or PBMCs.

Original processing methods: The assay estimated nucleated cells by amplifying reference gene primers. The data were produced by immunoSEQ multiplex PCR, yet TCRdb's version contains in-frame clones alone and is incomplete. From that table come the V and J calls and clone size; the DNA was used to work out D and trimming. The table records about 160,000 clones, around 90% of them present only once. This CDR3 is 15 amino acids long. Per the germline V gene, CDR1 is MNHEY and CDR2 is SVGAGI. The V and J ends lost 6 bases and 1 base respectively, with 16 bases between them. The genes are TRBV6-5 and TRBJ2-7; perhaps TRBD2 as D (5 bases). This sequence was found in an older woman with active or convalescent COVID-19. Sequenced material: peripheral blood. The DNA for the CDR3 is TGTGCCAGCAGAAGCCATTACGGAGGTTCCTACGAGCAGTACTTC. This codes for CASRSHYGGSYEQYF.